This TCR beta chain was profiled in a study of post-analysis software for immune sequencing data. Findings of the study overall: TRBV5-6, TRBV5-1 and TRBV20-1 were among four to six TRBV segments more frequent in patients than controls.

Unique molecular identifiers were present in the TCR beta cDNA libraries. TCRdb called the PCR reads again in MiXCR, with one record for every CDR3 protein. The profile shows some 500,000 distinct CDR3 sequences, around 40% of them singletons. As concerns this clonotype: The target antigen is unknown.

V trimming: 0 bases; J trimming: 3 bases; junction bases outside the gene matches: 7. Germline lookup yields CDR1 LNHNV and CDR2 YYDKDF (reference sequence). The CDR3 consists of 17 residues. Sequencing input: blood. The TCR was taken from a girl aged 5 to 17 with multiple sclerosis. The chain couples TRBV15 to TRBJ2-7; 11 positions agree with TRBD2. The CDR3 DNA reads as TGTGCCACCAGCAGAGATTCTACTAGCGGGAGTGTCTACGAGCAGTACTTC. Encoded protein: CATSRDSTSGSVYEQYF.